What follows are 26 T cell receptor beta chains derived from one specimen sequenced in a study of blood T cell repertoires in COVID-19. Here immunoSEQ multiplex PCR was the method, and the copy in TCRdb shows in-frame clones only, minus some. The sample has tens of thousands of clones; approximately 85% are singletons. Sequencing was carried out using peripheral blood. These receptors were collected from a man in his fifties with acute or convalescent COVID-19.

The chain uses TRBV11-2 and TRBJ2-3; D possibly corresponds to TRBD2 (5 bases). Germline lookup yields CDR1 SGHAT and CDR2 FQNNGV. CDR3 size: 16 residues. V was shortened by 0 bases and J by 3 bases, with 13 bases between the two germline ends. DNA for the CDR3: TGTGCCAGCAGCTTAGAAGCGGTCCTAGGGACAGATACGCAGTATTTT. It codes for CASSLEAVLGTDTQYF.

The rearrangement links TRBV19 to TRBJ2-1, with 7 bases matching TRBD2. The CDR3 is made up of 13 amino acids. CDR1 is LNHDA and CDR2 is SQIVND in the germline V gene (reference sequence). Trimming took 2 bases from V and 9 from J; bases not matched to a gene: 4. CDR3 region: CASSIQSGGEQFF. The CDR3 DNA reads TGTGCCAGTAGTATACAGTCGGGGGGTGAGCAGTTCTTC.

This chain uses TRBV15 with TRBJ2-1, with 9 positions matching TRBD1. This CDR3 has 13 residues. The junction had 3 bases not matched to a gene; V was cut back by 8 bases and J by 4 bases. Germline V CDR1 and CDR2: LNHNV, YYDKDF (reference sequence). The CDR3 coding sequence is TGTGCCACCGCGGGACAGGGTTACAATGAGCAGTTCTTC. Its translation: CATAGQGYNEQFF.

This clone occurred a few times. The V call is TRBV6-5, the J call TRBJ1-1; TRBD1 matches at 7 bases. The trim removed 6 bases at V and 4 bases at J, leaving 8 bases unmatched. The CDR3 is made up of 14 amino acids. The germline V gene has CDR1 MNHEY and CDR2 SVGAGI. CDR3 in DNA: TGTGCCAGCAGCCCGTCGACAGGGCTCACTGAAGCTTTCTTT. Residues: CASSPSTGLTEAFF.

This chain links TRBV2 with TRBJ1-2; tentatively, D is TRBD1 (6 bases). The length of the CDR3 is 13 residues. Trimming took off 4 bases at V and 5 bases at J, with 11 bases between the two ends. The V gene's germline CDR1 is SNHLY and CDR2 FYNNEI. The CDR3 DNA reads as TGTGCCAGCAGTGGACAGGCTGTATATGGCTACACCTTC. This codes for CASSGQAVYGYTF.

This clone occurred once. The chain links TRBV2 to TRBJ1-4, with 7 bases identical to TRBD1. CDR1 is SNHLY and CDR2 is FYNNEI in the germline V gene. V was clipped by 2 bases and J by 8 bases; unmatched bases: 8. The CDR3 runs to 15 residues. This chain's CDR3 is CASSERQGSEEKLFF. The DNA for the CDR3 is TGTGCCAGCAGTGAAAGACAGGGCAGTGAAGAAAAACTGTTTTTT.

The chain carries TRBV19 and TRBJ1-1; 10 nucleotides line up with TRBD1. In germline, CDR1 is LNHDA, CDR2 SQIVND (reference sequence). The V and J ends lost 3 bases and 3 bases, in that order; junction bases with no gene match: 1. CDR3 length: 14 amino acids. The CDR3 is CASSMTGGDTEAFF. CDR3 nucleotide sequence: TGTGCCAGTAGTATGACAGGGGGCGACACTGAAGCTTTCTTT.

The J gene is TRBJ1-5, the V gene TRBV3-1 (or the pseudogene TRBV3-2); no firm D call. V lost 0 bases and J lost 0, with 6 bases in between. CDR1 and CDR2 (germline): LGHDT, YNNKEL (reference sequence). The CDR3 has 15 residues. CDR3 bases: TGTGCCAGCAGCCAAGACGGGAATAGCAATCAGCCCCAGCATTTT. Translating gives CASSQDGNSNQPQHF.

V and J are TRBV19 and TRBJ2-1; 7 nucleotides match TRBD2. In germline, CDR1 is LNHDA, CDR2 SQIVND (reference sequence). The CDR3 runs 15 residues. The junction had 8 bases not matched to a gene; V was cut back by 8 bases and J by 1 base. DNA for the CDR3: TGTGCCAGTTCAATGGGGGGGGGATCCTACAATGAGCAGTTCTTC. As protein: CASSMGGGSYNEQFF.

The V gene is TRBV5-1, the J gene TRBJ2-1; the D is unclear. The CDR3 is made up of 11 amino acids. V was cut by 4 bases and J by 9 bases, with 8 bases left in between. The germline V gene has CDR1 SGHRS and CDR2 YFSETQ. CDR3: CASSALAEQFF. In DNA, the CDR3 is TGCGCCAGCAGCGCGCTTGCTGAGCAGTTCTTC.

The V gene is TRBV29-1, the J gene TRBJ1-4; a weak D match, TRBD1 (5 bases). V lost 3 bases and J lost 2, with 7 bases in between. Germline assignment: CDR1 SQVTM and CDR2 ANQGSEA. The CDR3 sequence is 13 residues long. The CDR3 sequence is CSVDGATNEKLFF. Written as DNA, the CDR3 is TGCAGCGTTGATGGGGCCACTAATGAAAAACTGTTTTTT.

As DNA, the CDR3 is TGTGCCAGCAGCTTAGGGACAGGGGTTACCGGGGAGCTGTTTTTT. Its protein product is CASSLGTGVTGELFF. The genes are TRBV7-9 and TRBJ2-2; 9 bases align to TRBD1. The junction had 2 bases not matched to a gene; V was cut back by 1 base and J by 5 bases. The CDR3 runs to 15 residues. Germline CDR1 reads SEHNR; CDR2 reads FQNEAQ (reference sequence).

This clone was observed once. The CDR3 bases are TGTGCCAGCTCACAAGGGAGGGTGAACACTGAAGCTTTCTTT. This encodes CASSQGRVNTEAFF. The rearrangement uses TRBV18 and TRBJ1-1; D gene unclear. Germline V lookup: CDR1 KGHSH, CDR2 LQKENI. V dropped 4 bases and J dropped 0 bases, with 9 bases sitting between them. The CDR3 sequence is 14 residues long. Drawing the rest from reference TRBV18 and TRBJ1-1, the complete variable domain is NAGVMQNPRHLVRRRGQEARLRCSPMKGHSHVYWYRQLPEEGLKFMVYLQKENIIDESGMPKERFSAEFPKEGPSILRIQQVVRGDSAAYFCASSQGRVNTEAFFGQGTRLTVV.

The chain recombines TRBV2 with TRBJ2-5; D remains ambiguous. Between the trimmed V and J ends, which lost 5 bases and 5 bases, there was a span of 6 bases. This CDR3 is built from 11 residues. The germline gives CDR1 SNHLY, CDR2 FYNNEI. The CDR3 region has the DNA TGTGCCAGCAGTCTCGGGGAGACCCAGTACTTC. It codes for CASSLGETQYF.

This clone appeared once. V usage is TRBV7-9 and J usage is TRBJ2-7, with D perhaps TRBD1 (6 bases). Trimming removed 1 base from V and 1 base from J, with 17 bases in between. The CDR3 length is 17 residues. Germline V CDR1 and CDR2: SEHNR, FQNEAQ (reference sequence). This chain's CDR3 is CASSLVPAGDVSYEQYF. CDR3 bases: TGTGCCAGCAGCTTAGTACCGGCAGGGGATGTTTCCTACGAGCAGTACTTC.

V is TRBV5-1 and J is TRBJ2-1; D is perhaps TRBD1 (6 bases). Germline values: CDR1 SGHRS, CDR2 YFSETQ. V lost 0 bases and J lost 3, with 10 bases in between. This CDR3 is 15 amino acids long. This CDR3 is CASSLGEGGYNEQFF. The DNA for the CDR3 is TGCGCCAGCAGCTTGGGTGAAGGGGGCTACAATGAGCAGTTCTTC. Variable domain in full (rest from reference TRBV5-1 and TRBJ2-1): KAGVTQTPRYLIKTRGQQVTLSCSPISGHRSVSWYQQTPGQGLQFLFEYFSETQRNKGNFPGRFSGRQFSNSRSEMNVSTLELGDSALYLCASSLGEGGYNEQFFGPGTRLTVL.

This chain connects TRBV27 to TRBJ1-1; 8 nucleotides agree with TRBD1. The CDR3 consists of 14 residues. V shed 5 bases, J shed 4 bases, and the junction held 6 bases outside the gene matches. Germline assignment: CDR1 MNHEY and CDR2 SMNVEV (reference sequence). The CDR3 spells CASSPMTGATEAFF. The CDR3 DNA is TGTGCCAGCAGTCCAATGACAGGGGCCACTGAAGCTTTCTTT.

The rearrangement joins TRBV7-6 to TRBJ2-3; D is unresolved. Germline values: CDR1 SGHVS, CDR2 FNYEAQ. The CDR3 is 13 amino acids. V lost 1 base and J lost 6, with 8 bases in between. CDR3 in amino acids: CASSLVTQDTQYF. CDR3 in DNA: TGTGCCAGCAGCTTAGTCACCCAGGATACGCAGTATTTT.

J is TRBJ2-7 and V is TRBV11-2; TRBD2 might be the D (6 bases). The germline CDR1 and CDR2 sequences are SGHAT and FQNNGV. V lost 0 bases to trimming and J lost 10 bases, with 10 bases between them. The CDR3 is made up of 12 amino acids. CDR3 in DNA: TGTGCCAGCAGCTTAGACCAGCGGGCTCAGTACTTC. It yields the protein CASSLDQRAQYF.

The sample holds one count of this clone. The chain has TRBV3-1 (or the pseudogene TRBV3-2) and TRBJ1-4, with 8 bases lining up with TRBD1. The V gene end was trimmed by 5 bases and the J gene end by 7 bases; junction bases not matched to a gene: 15. The CDR3 is made up of 17 amino acids. Germline lookup yields CDR1 LGHDT and CDR2 YNNKEL (reference sequence). In DNA form, the CDR3 reads TGTGCCAGCAGCGACGTAATAAACAGGGGGGCGGGTGAAAAACTGTTTTTT. This codes for CASSDVINRGAGEKLFF.

The J gene is TRBJ2-5, the V gene TRBV6-1; D gene ambiguous. The CDR3 consists of 14 residues. V lost 0 bases and J lost 3, with 8 bases in between. From germline, CDR1 is MNHNS and CDR2 SASEGT. In nucleotides, the CDR3 is TGTGCCAGCAGTGAAGCCTGGCATAAAGAGACCCAGTACTTC. Translated, it gives CASSEAWHKETQYF.

This rearrangement joins TRBV7-6 to TRBJ1-1, with TRBD1 as a possible D gene (6 bases). V lost 0 bases and J lost 7, with 15 bases in between. The CDR3 extends over 15 amino acids. Germline CDR1 SGHVS, CDR2 FNYEAQ. In DNA form, the CDR3 reads TGTGCCAGCAGCTTAGCGGGGGGGCTCTTGATTGAAGCTTTCTTT. This codes for CASSLAGGLLIEAFF.

The chain carries TRBV28 and TRBJ2-4, with TRBD1 matching 7 bases. Trimming took 6 bases from V and 2 from J; bases not matched to a gene: 1. The CDR3 extends over 13 amino acids. CDR1 is MDHEN, CDR2 SYDVKM, per germline. The CDR3 DNA reads as TGTGCCAGCAGGGGACAGCCCAAAAACATTCAGTACTTC. Residues: CASRGQPKNIQYF.

The J gene is TRBJ2-1, the V gene TRBV10-3; TRBD2 matches at 7 bases. The ends lost 6 bases at V and 4 bases at J; junction bases unmatched: 3. The CDR3 runs to 13 residues. CDR1 and CDR2 (germline): ENHRY, SYGVKD. In DNA form, the CDR3 reads TGTGCCATCAGCGGGGGGATTTACAATGAGCAGTTCTTC. Translation gives CAISGGIYNEQFF.

The chain joins TRBV4-1 to TRBJ2-1, with 12 positions matching TRBD2. Germline CDR1 MGHRA, CDR2 YSYEKL. This CDR3 has 17 amino acids. Germline trimming cut 0 bases from V and 7 bases from J; bases unmatched to any gene: 7. DNA for the CDR3: TGCGCCAGCAGCCAAGATCGACTAGCGGGGGCGGGGAATGAGCAGTTCTTC. This gives the protein CASSQDRLAGAGNEQFF.

The rearrangement joins TRBV6-1 to TRBJ1-2; the match to TRBD1 covers 9 bases. The CDR3 extends over 15 amino acids. The junction had 6 bases not matched to a gene; V was cut back by 1 base and J by 6 bases. The V gene's germline CDR1 is MNHNS and CDR2 SASEGT. CDR3 sequence: CASSEESDRGDGYTF. CDR3 sequence (DNA): TGTGCCAGCAGTGAAGAATCGGACAGGGGAGATGGCTACACCTTC.